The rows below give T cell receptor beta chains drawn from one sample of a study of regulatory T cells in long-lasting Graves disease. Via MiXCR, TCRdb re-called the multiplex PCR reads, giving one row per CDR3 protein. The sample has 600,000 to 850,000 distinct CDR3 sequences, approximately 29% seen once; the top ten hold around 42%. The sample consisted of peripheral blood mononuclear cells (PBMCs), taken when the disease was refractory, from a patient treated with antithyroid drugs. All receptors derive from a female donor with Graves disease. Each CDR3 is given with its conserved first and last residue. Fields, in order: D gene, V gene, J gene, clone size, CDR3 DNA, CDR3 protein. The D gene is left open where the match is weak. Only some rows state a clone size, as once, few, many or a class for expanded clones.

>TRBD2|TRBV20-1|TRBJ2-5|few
TGCAGTGCTCACCCGGGACTAGCGGGAGCGACCCAGTACTTC
CSAHPGLAGATQYF
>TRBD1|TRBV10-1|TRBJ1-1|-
TGCGCCAGCAGTACCGACAGGGCAGCCACTGAAGCTTTCTTT
CASSTDRAATEAFF
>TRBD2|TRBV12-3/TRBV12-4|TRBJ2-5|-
TGTGCCAGCAGTTTAGCGCTCACTAGCGGGATTCCAGCCCAGTACTTC
CASSLALTSGIPAQYF
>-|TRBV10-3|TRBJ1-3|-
TGTGCCATCATGCAAAGCTCTGGAAACACCGTATATTTT
CAIMQSSGNTVYF
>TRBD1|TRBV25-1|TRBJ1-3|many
TGTGCCAGCAGTGTAACAGGGGACCTAGCAAACACCATATATTTT
CASSVTGDLANTIYF
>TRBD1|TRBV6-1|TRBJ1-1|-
TGTGCCAGCAGTGAAGTAGCAGGGGGCTGGTGGGCTTTCTTT
CASSEVAGGWWAFF
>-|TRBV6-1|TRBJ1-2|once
TGTGCCAGCAGTGAAGCGGATACAGGCTATGGCTACACCTTC
CASSEADTGYGYTF
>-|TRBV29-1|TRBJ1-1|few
TGCAGCGTTTCCCAGGGGAACACTGAAGCTTTCTTT
CSVSQGNTEAFF
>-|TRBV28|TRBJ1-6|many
TGTGCCAGCAGCCCCGGCGGGGCCCTGTCCCTCCACTTT
CASSPGGALSLHF
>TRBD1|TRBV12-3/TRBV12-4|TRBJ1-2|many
TGTGCCAGCACCTCTACAGGGGGCGATGGCTACACCTTC
CASTSTGGDGYTF
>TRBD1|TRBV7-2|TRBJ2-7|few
TGTGCCAGCAGCTTAGATATCGGGACAGGGTCCTACGAGCAGTACTTC
CASSLDIGTGSYEQYF
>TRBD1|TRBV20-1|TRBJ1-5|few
TGCAGTGCTAGCCCCCCAGGGGGAAGCCAGCCCCAGCATTTT
CSASPPGGSQPQHF
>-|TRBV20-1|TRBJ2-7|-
TGCAGTGCCCCGGGACACGGAAGCTCCTACGAGCAGTACTTC
CSAPGHGSSYEQYF
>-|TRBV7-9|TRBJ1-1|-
TGTGCCAGCAGCCGGATCGGGGGGGACTCTGAAGCTTTCTTT
CASSRIGGDSEAFF
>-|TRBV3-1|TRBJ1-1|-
TGTGCCAGCAGCCAATTGATACCGGACGGGATGAACACTGAAGCTTTCTTT
CASSQLIPDGMNTEAFF
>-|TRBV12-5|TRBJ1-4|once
TGTGCTAGTGGTTCAATCAGGTACGGTAATGAAAAACTGGTTTTT
CASGSIRYGNEKLVF
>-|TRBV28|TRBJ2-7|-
TGTGCCAGCAGTTTAGGGGAGGCCTACGAGCAGTACTTC
CASSLGEAYEQYF
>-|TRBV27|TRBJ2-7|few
TGTGCCAGCAGTGCCCACCCGACTAGTACCGAGCAGTACTTC
CASSAHPTSTEQYF